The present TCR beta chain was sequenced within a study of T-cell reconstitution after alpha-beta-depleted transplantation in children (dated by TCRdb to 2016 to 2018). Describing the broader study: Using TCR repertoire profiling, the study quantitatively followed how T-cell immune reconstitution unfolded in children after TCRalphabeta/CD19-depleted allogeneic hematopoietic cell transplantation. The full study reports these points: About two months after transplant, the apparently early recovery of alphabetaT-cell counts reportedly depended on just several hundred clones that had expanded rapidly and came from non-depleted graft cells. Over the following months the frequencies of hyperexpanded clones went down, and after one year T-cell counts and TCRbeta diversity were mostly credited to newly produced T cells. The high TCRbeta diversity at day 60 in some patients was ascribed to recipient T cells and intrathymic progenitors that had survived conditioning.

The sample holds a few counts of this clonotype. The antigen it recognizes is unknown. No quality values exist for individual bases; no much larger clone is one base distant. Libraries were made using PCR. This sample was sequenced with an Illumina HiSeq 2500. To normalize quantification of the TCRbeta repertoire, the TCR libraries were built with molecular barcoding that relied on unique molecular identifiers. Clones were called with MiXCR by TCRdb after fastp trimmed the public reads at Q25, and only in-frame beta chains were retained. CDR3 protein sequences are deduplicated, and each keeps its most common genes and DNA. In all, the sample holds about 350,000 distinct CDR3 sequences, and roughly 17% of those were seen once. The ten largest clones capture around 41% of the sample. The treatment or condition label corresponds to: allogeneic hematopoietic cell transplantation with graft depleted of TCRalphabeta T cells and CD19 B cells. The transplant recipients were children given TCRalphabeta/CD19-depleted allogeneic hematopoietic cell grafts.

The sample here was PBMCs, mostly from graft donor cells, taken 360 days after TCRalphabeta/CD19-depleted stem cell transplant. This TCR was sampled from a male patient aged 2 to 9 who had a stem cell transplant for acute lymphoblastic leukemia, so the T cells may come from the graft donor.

The CDR3: CASSPQGDGADTQYF. The sequence in DNA is TGTGCCAGCAGCCCGCAGGGGGACGGCGCAGATACGCAGTATTTT. The sequence joins TRBV7-3 to TRBJ2-3; a stretch of 7 junction bases matches TRBD1. Trimming takes 5 bases off V and 4 bases off J; junction bases not matched to a gene: 9. CDR3 length: 15 amino acids, cysteine to phenylalanine. The entry retains the CDR3 DNA only, 45 bases that are in frame from base 1. From the germline V gene, CDR1 is SGHTA and CDR2 is FQGTGA.